A single sample gave rise to the 28 T cell receptor beta chains below, sequenced in a study of CD8 T cells in ankylosing spondylitis. TCRdb re-derived calls from the 5' RACE reads in MiXCR, one entry per CDR3 protein. The sample has 240,000 or so distinct CDR3 sequences; about 9.1% are singletons. The sequenced material came from blood, either unsorted or a sorted T cell fraction (not recorded which). Receptor source: a male donor with ankylosing spondylitis or in good health (not recorded which).

The sample holds many counts of this clonotype. The chain employs TRBV5-1 and TRBJ1-1; D might be TRBD1 (5 bases). Germline CDR1 reads SGHRS; CDR2 reads YFSETQ. V was shortened by 2 bases and J by 1 base, with 12 bases between the two germline ends. The CDR3 runs 15 residues. Here the CDR3 DNA reads TGCGCCAGCAGCTTAGCCGCAACAGGGAACACTGAAGCTTTCTTT. Its translation is CASSLAATGNTEAFF. Based on the CDR3 plus reference TRBV5-1 and TRBJ1-1, the full variable domain is KAGVTQTPRYLIKTRGQQVTLSCSPISGHRSVSWYQQTPGQGLQFLFEYFSETQRNKGNFPGRFSGRQFSNSRSEMNVSTLELGDSALYLCASSLAATGNTEAFFGQGTRLTVV.

This clonotype showed up many times. The V and J genes are TRBV18 and TRBJ2-3; D is uncertain. V was clipped by 3 bases and J by 4 bases, with 11 bases between them. Germline CDR1 reads KGHSH; CDR2 reads LQKENI. The CDR3 has 14 amino acids. CDR3 region: CASSPTDRADTQYF. Written as DNA, the CDR3 is TGTGCCAGCTCACCGACCGATAGAGCAGATACGCAGTATTTT.

The chain uses TRBV7-6 and TRBJ1-1; tentative D call: TRBD1 (5 bases). V gave up 5 bases and J gave up 2 bases, with 9 bases separating them. The CDR3 sequence is 13 residues long. CDR1 and CDR2 (germline): SGHVS, FNYEAQ. CDR3 sequence: CASSGDSNTEAFF. The CDR3 region has the DNA TGTGCCAGCAGCGGCGACAGTAACACTGAAGCTTTCTTT.

This clonotype has a count of ten or more. This rearrangement joins TRBV7-2 to TRBJ1-1; D is possibly TRBD1 (5 bases). The germline V gene has CDR1 SGHTA and CDR2 FQGNSA. This CDR3 spans 15 amino acids. V lost 2 bases to trimming and J lost 0 bases, with 10 bases between them. The CDR3 DNA reads TGTGCCAGCAGCTTATTTGGGACGGTGAACACTGAAGCTTTCTTT. Translated: CASSLFGTVNTEAFF.

This clonotype was counted ten times or more. The genes are TRBV29-1 and TRBJ2-1, with D unclear. The CDR3 contains 12 residues. Germline-derived CDR1 and CDR2 are SQVTM and ANQGSEA. The V end lost 0 bases, the J end lost 6 bases, and 6 bases lay between the germline ends. The CDR3 reads CSVEEQFNEQFF. CDR3 DNA: TGCAGCGTTGAAGAACAGTTCAATGAGCAGTTCTTC.

There are a few counts of this clonotype. The chain uses TRBV20-1 and TRBJ2-7; D not certain. The CDR3 consists of 14 residues. V was pared by 0 bases and J by 0 bases, with 9 bases between. The germline CDR1 and CDR2 sequences are DFQATT and SNEGSKA (reference sequence). The CDR3 nucleotides are TGCAGTGCTAGAGATCCCGAGAGCTCCTACGAGCAGTACTTC. Protein product: CSARDPESSYEQYF.

The chain carries TRBV7-2 and TRBJ2-7; D is perhaps TRBD1 or TRBD2 (6 bases each). The germline V gene has CDR1 SGHTA and CDR2 FQGNSA. The CDR3 is 16 residues long. V was shortened by 5 bases and J by 1 base, with 18 bases between the two germline ends. CDR3 in DNA: TGTGCCAGCAGCCACCCGCTAGGGGGACTTTCCTACGAGCAGTACTTC. Translated: CASSHPLGGLSYEQYF.

This clonotype was observed a few times. The chain links TRBV20-1 to TRBJ2-7; weak D call: TRBD1 (6 bases). Germline V gives CDR1 DFQATT, CDR2 SNEGSKA (reference sequence). The CDR3 extends over 13 amino acids. The germline V and J ends were trimmed by 2 bases and 2 bases, with 10 bases remaining between them. CDR3 sequence: CSARLGAAYEQYF. In DNA form, the CDR3 reads TGCAGTGCTAGACTGGGGGCAGCCTACGAGCAGTACTTC.

V and J are TRBV30 and TRBJ2-2; 9 bases are shared with TRBD1. CDR3 length equals 15 residues. Looked up from germline, CDR1 is GTSNPN and CDR2 is SVGIG (reference sequence). Unmatched junction bases numbered 8, after V lost 3 bases and J lost 6 bases. CDR3 nucleotides: TGTGCCTGGAGAGGCGGGACAGGGCCGGCCGGGGAGCTGTTTTTT. Translation gives CAWRGGTGPAGELFF.

There are many counts of this clonotype. V and J are TRBV20-1 and TRBJ2-1; 16 nucleotides line up with TRBD2. J gave up 3 bases and V 3 bases, and 2 bases lay outside the gene matches. This CDR3 is built from 16 residues. Germline-derived CDR1 and CDR2 are DFQATT and SNEGSKA (reference sequence). Written as DNA, the CDR3 is TGCAGTGCTAGGGGACTAGCGGGGGGGTTCTACAATGAGCAGTTCTTC. Translation gives CSARGLAGGFYNEQFF.

At least ten counts were recorded for this clonotype. V usage is TRBV5-5 and J usage is TRBJ1-4; the match to TRBD1 covers 7 bases. In germline, CDR1 is SGHKS, CDR2 YYEKEE (reference sequence). This CDR3 is built from 15 residues. Losses at the gene ends were 3 bases for V and 7 bases for J; bases not matched to a gene: 9. The chain's CDR3 is CASSWSTGNGEKLFF. Here the CDR3 DNA reads TGTGCCAGCAGCTGGTCGACAGGGAACGGTGAAAAACTGTTTTTT.

For this clonotype: This may arise from a read error, as a much more abundant clone is one base away. This chain joins TRBV15 and TRBJ1-2; TRBD1 matches 7 bases. CDR1 is LNHNV and CDR2 is YYDKDF in the germline V gene (reference sequence). This CDR3 is built from 14 residues. The CDR3 sequence is CATSRRQGDYGYPF. As DNA, the CDR3 is TGTGCCACCAGCAGACGACAGGGAGACTATGGCTACCCCTTC.

This clonotype was seen at least ten times. CDR3 DNA: TGCAGCGTTTCCCTTCACACCTACGGGGATGGCTACACCTTC. Translated: CSVSLHTYGDGYTF. The gene calls are TRBV29-1 and TRBJ1-2, with D uncertain. Trimming cost V 5 bases and J 6 bases, with 19 bases left between them. CDR1 and CDR2 (germline): SQVTM, ANQGSEA. CDR3 length equals 14 residues.

The table lists this clonotype with many counts. This chain uses TRBV19 with TRBJ2-1, with a weak D call TRBD1 (5 bases). This CDR3 spans 16 amino acids. With 3 bases removed from V and 1 base from J, the gap between germline ends came to 13 bases. Germline V gene data show CDR1 as LNHDA and CDR2 as SQIVND (reference sequence). For the CDR3, the DNA is TGTGCCAGTAGTATGGGGCAGGGCTTTTCCTACAATGAGCAGTTCTTC. Protein: CASSMGQGFSYNEQFF.

This clonotype was observed at least ten times. J is TRBJ2-1 and V is TRBV5-1, with 8 bases fitting TRBD2. V trimming: 2 bases; J trimming: 10 bases; junction bases outside the gene matches: 5. CDR1 is SGHRS, CDR2 YFSETQ, per germline. This CDR3 is built from 13 residues. CDR3 DNA: TGCGCCAGCAGCTTCTCCAGACTAGCGGAGCAGTTCTTC. Translating it yields CASSFSRLAEQFF.

This clonotype was seen a few times. The CDR3 loop is CASSSDGLAGTETQYF. The CDR3 nucleotides are TGTGCCAGCAGTTCCGATGGACTAGCGGGCACCGAGACCCAGTACTTC. V usage is TRBV6-5 and J usage is TRBJ2-5; 11 bases are a match to TRBD2. From germline, CDR1 is MNHEY and CDR2 SVGAGI. This CDR3 contains 16 residues. Trimming cost V 4 bases and J 5 bases; bases outside gene matches: 9.

This clonotype was counted many times. The chain is built from TRBV4-3 and TRBJ1-5; 10 positions agree with TRBD1. CDR1 is LGHNA, CDR2 YSLEER, per germline. The V segment lost 6 bases and the J segment 6 bases; nucleotides outside the gene matches: 8. The CDR3 spans 15 residues. The DNA of the CDR3 is TGCGCCAGCAGTCCGGACAGGGGGGGTTCTCAGCCCCAGCATTTT. This translates into CASSPDRGGSQPQHF.

The rearrangement joins TRBV10-2 to TRBJ2-1, with 8 bases matching TRBD1. This CDR3 is built from 13 residues. J gave up 9 bases and V 6 bases, and 7 bases lay outside the gene matches. The germline gives CDR1 WSHSY, CDR2 SAAADI. Here the CDR3 reads CASRDREIGEQFF. Written as DNA, the CDR3 is TGCGCCAGCAGGGACAGGGAGATCGGTGAGCAGTTCTTC.

As concerns this clonotype: A much larger clone differs from this one at a single base, so this may be a read error. J is TRBJ2-7 and V is TRBV5-5; unclear D gene. Germline V gives CDR1 SGHKS, CDR2 YYEKEE (reference sequence). The CDR3 is 14 amino acids. The CDR3: CSSLVGGRPYEQYF. The CDR3 DNA sequence: TGTTCCAGCCTAGTTGGCGGACGGCCCTACGAGCAGTACTTC.

The table lists this clonotype with many counts. The rearrangement links TRBV29-1 to TRBJ2-1; tentatively, D is TRBD1 (5 bases). The V and J ends lost 4 bases and 4 bases respectively, with 11 bases between them. Germline CDR1 SQVTM, CDR2 ANQGSEA. The CDR3 consists of 13 residues. CDR3: CSVGSGHYNEQFF. Here the CDR3 DNA reads TGCAGCGTTGGATCAGGGCATTACAATGAGCAGTTCTTC.

V usage is TRBV20-1 and J usage is TRBJ1-5; 11 bases are a match to TRBD1. V trimming: 6 bases; J trimming: 5 bases; junction bases outside the gene matches: 3. The CDR3 runs to 13 residues. CDR1 DFQATT and CDR2 SNEGSKA come from the germline V gene (reference sequence). CDR3 DNA sequence: TGCAGTGCGGAGGGACAGGGGGATCAGCCCCAGCATTTT. Translated: CSAEGQGDQPQHF.

This clonotype appeared many times. The rearrangement links TRBV7-2 to TRBJ2-4; a weak D match, TRBD2 (6 bases). The CDR3 sequence is 16 residues long. V was cut by 2 bases and J by 0 bases, with 11 bases left in between. CDR1 SGHTA and CDR2 FQGNSA come from the germline V gene. CDR3 amino acids: CASSLWGTLAKNIQYF. The CDR3 region has the DNA TGTGCCAGCAGCTTATGGGGGACTTTAGCCAAAAACATTCAGTACTTC.

This clonotype occurred many times. The chain is built from TRBV7-2 and TRBJ1-2; 8 positions agree with TRBD1. This CDR3 region has 13 residues. The germline CDR1 and CDR2 sequences are SGHTA and FQGNSA. The V gene end was trimmed by 5 bases and the J gene end by 6 bases; junction bases not matched to a gene: 5. This CDR3 is CASSPDRVHGYTF. CDR3 nucleotide sequence: TGTGCCAGCAGCCCGGACAGGGTGCATGGCTACACCTTC.

In this sample, this clonotype turned up many times. The chain links TRBV5-1 to TRBJ1-5; 10 nucleotides line up with TRBD1. Losses at the gene ends were 0 bases for V and 5 bases for J; bases not matched to a gene: 5. The CDR3 is 16 residues long. Per the germline V gene, CDR1 is SGHRS and CDR2 is YFSETQ. This chain's CDR3 is CASSLGTGTGDQPQHF. DNA for the CDR3: TGCGCCAGCAGCTTGGGGACCGGGACAGGGGATCAGCCCCAGCATTTT.

This clonotype was seen repeatedly, ten times or more. The rearrangement uses TRBV5-5 and TRBJ2-2; no clear D gene. V shed 0 bases and J shed 0 bases, with 9 bases lying between them. The CDR3 covers 16 residues. Germline V gives CDR1 SGHKS, CDR2 YYEKEE (reference sequence). CDR3 DNA sequence: TGTGCCAGCAGCTTGGGTCCACTATCGAACACCGGGGAGCTGTTTTTT. The encoded protein is CASSLGPLSNTGELFF.

This clonotype has just a few counts. This chain uses TRBV7-6 with TRBJ2-7; no clear D. From germline, CDR1 is SGHVS and CDR2 FNYEAQ. Trimming removed 0 bases at V and 5 bases at J, with 8 bases between. The CDR3 runs 13 residues. This chain's CDR3 is CASSLADPNEQYF. CDR3 DNA: TGTGCCAGCAGCTTAGCGGACCCCAACGAGCAGTACTTC.

This clonotype was observed many times. The gene calls are TRBV27 and TRBJ2-2; TRBD1 agrees at 12 bases. CDR3 length: 16 amino acids. The germline V gene has CDR1 MNHEY and CDR2 SMNVEV (reference sequence). V trimming: 2 bases; J trimming: 4 bases; junction bases outside the gene matches: 2. The CDR3 loop is CASSLRDRGRTGELFF. As DNA, the CDR3 is TGTGCCAGCAGTTTACGGGACAGGGGGCGCACCGGGGAGCTGTTTTTT.

This clonotype was picked up many times. The rearrangement joins TRBV29-1 to TRBJ1-1, with D perhaps matching TRBD1 (5 bases). CDR3 size: 13 residues. The germline CDR1 and CDR2 sequences are SQVTM and ANQGSEA. The V end was cut by 6 bases, the J end by 2 bases, with 13 bases between. CDR3 sequence: CSVSQVANTEAFF. DNA for the CDR3: TGCAGCGTATCACAGGTAGCTAACACTGAAGCTTTCTTT. Full variable domain (missing parts from reference TRBV29-1 and TRBJ1-1): SAVISQKPSRDICQRGTSLTIQCQVDSQVTMMFWYRQQPGQSLTLIATANQGSEATYESGFVIDKFPISRPNLTFSTLTVSNMSPEDSSIYLCSVSQVANTEAFFGQGTRLTVV.